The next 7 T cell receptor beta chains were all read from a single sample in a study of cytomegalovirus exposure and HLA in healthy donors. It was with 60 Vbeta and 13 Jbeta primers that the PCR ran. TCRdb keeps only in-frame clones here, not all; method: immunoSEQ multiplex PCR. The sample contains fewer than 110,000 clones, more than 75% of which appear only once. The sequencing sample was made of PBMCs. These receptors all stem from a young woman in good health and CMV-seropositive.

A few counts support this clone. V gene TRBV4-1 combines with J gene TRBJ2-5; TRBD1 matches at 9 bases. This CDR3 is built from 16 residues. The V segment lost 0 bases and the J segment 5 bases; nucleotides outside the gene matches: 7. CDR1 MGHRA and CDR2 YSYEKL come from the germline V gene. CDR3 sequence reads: CASSQDPGQGKETQYF. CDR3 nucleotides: TGCGCCAGCAGCCAAGATCCGGGACAGGGAAAGGAGACCCAGTACTTC.

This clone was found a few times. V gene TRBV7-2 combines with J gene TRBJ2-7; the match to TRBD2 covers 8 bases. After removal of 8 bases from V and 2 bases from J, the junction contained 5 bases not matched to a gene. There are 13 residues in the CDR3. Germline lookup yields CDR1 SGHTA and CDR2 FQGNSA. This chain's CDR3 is CASGWTSPYEQYF. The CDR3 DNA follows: TGTGCCAGCGGCTGGACTAGCCCCTACGAGCAGTACTTC. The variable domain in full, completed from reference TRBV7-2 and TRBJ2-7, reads GAGVSQSPSNKVTEKGKDVELRCDPISGHTALYWYRQSLGQGLEFLIYFQGNSAPDKSGLPSDRFSAERTGGSVSTLTIQRTQQEDSAVYLCASGWTSPYEQYFGPGTRLTVT.

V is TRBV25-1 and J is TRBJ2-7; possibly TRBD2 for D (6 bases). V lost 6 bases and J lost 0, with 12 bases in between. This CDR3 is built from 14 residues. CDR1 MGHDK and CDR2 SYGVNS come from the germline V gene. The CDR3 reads CASRGRDSSYEQYF. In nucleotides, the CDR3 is TGTGCCAGCAGAGGGCGGGACTCCTCCTACGAGCAGTACTTC.

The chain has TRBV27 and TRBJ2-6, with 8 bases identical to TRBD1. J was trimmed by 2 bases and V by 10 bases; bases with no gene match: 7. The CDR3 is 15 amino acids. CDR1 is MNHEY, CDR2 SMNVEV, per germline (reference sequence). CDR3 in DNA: TGTGCCACCCACAGGGGGTCTACTGGGGCCAACGTCCTGACTTTC. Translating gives CATHRGSTGANVLTF. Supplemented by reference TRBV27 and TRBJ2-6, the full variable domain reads EAQVTQNPRYLITVTGKKLTVTCSQNMNHEYMSWYRQDPGLGLRQIYYSMNVEVTDKGDVPEGYKVSRKEKRNFPLILESPSPNQTSLYFCATHRGSTGANVLTFGAGSRLTVL.

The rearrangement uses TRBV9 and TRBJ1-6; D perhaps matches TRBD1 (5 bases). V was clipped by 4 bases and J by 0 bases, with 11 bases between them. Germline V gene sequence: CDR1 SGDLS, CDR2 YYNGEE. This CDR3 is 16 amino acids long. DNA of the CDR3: TGTGCCAGCAGCTGGGACTCCAGCTCCTATAATTCACCCCTCCACTTT. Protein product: CASSWDSSSYNSPLHF.

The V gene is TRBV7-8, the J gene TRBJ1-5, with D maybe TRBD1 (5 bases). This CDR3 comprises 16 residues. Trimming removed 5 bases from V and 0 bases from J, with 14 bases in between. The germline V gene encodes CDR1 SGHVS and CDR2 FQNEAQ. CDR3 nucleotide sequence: TGTGCCAGCAGCCCCTGGGCAGGGAATAGCAATCAGCCCCAGCATTTT. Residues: CASSPWAGNSNQPQHF.

The CDR3 DNA reads as TGTGCCAGCAGCCCCGGGACAGCGCCCGGGACGACGAGGATTGAGCAGTTCTTC. This codes for CASSPGTAPGTTRIEQFF. The chain joins TRBV7-8 to TRBJ2-1, with 7 nucleotides matching TRBD1. Trimming cost V 5 bases and J 9 bases; bases outside gene matches: 22. In germline, CDR1 is SGHVS, CDR2 FQNEAQ. The CDR3 covers 18 residues.